The clone carrying this T cell receptor (beta chain) showed up many times. Antigen: not known. Lactation, pregnancy, other autoimmune disease or uncontrolled infection excluded patients. Source material for PBMCs was more than 7.5 ml fresh peripheral blood. The entry originates in a study of T cells in Graves' hyperthyroidism and ophthalmopathy. Study-level findings and limits: Most clonotypes expanded in thyroid above 0.001 were likewise present in blood.

Amplified TCR beta CDR3 regions came from RNA transcripts. First-round RT-PCR of the TCR CDR3 relied on the HTBI primer set. From the multiplex PCR reads, TCRdb called clonotypes with MiXCR, one entry per CDR3 protein. The repertoire consists of some 600,000 distinct CDR3 sequences, with approximately 15% occurring once and the leading ten covering more than 4.5%. Material: blood. This receptor was obtained from a woman between 25 and 40 years old with Graves' hyperthyroidism that later progressed to Graves' ophthalmopathy.

CDR3 protein: CAITRNEDSQQYF. In nucleotides, the CDR3 is TGTGCCATCACCCGAAATGAAGACAGTCAGCAGTACTTC. The V call is TRBV10-3, the J call TRBJ2-7; possibly TRBD1 for D (5 bases). The V gene lost 7 bases and the J gene lost 8 bases, with 18 bases spanning the gap. Germline V gives CDR1 ENHRY, CDR2 SYGVKD. CDR3 length: 13 residues.